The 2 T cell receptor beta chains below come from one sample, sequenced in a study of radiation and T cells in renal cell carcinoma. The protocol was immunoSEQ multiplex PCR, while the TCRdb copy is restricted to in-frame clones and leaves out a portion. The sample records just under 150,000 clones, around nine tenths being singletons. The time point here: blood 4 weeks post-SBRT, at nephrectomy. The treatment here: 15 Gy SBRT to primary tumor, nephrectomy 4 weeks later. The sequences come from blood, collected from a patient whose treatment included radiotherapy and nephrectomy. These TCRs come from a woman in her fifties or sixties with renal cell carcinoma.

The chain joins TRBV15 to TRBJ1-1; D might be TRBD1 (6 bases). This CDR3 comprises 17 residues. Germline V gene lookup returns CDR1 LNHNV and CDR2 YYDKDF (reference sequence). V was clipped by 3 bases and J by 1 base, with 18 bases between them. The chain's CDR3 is CATSRGQQSGANTEAFF. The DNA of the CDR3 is TGTGCCACCAGCAGGGGCCAGCAGTCAGGGGCGAACACTGAAGCTTTCTTT.

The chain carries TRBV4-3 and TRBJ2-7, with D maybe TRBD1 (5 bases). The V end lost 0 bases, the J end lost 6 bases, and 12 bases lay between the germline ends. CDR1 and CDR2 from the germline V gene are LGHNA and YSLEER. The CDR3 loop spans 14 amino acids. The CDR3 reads CASSQEGRAGEQYF. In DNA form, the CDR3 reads TGCGCCAGCAGCCAAGAGGGCAGGGCCGGCGAGCAGTACTTC.